The TCR beta chain described here comes from a study of T-cell memory formation after mild COVID-19. Study-level points and caveats: Memory cells collected pre-infection included some clones that later responded, suggesting cross-reactive memory joined. CD4/CD8 balance characterized clones contracting day 15 to 85, and CD4+ skew characterized later expanders.

Trimming cost V 2 bases and J 12 bases; bases outside gene matches: 9. Germline values: CDR1 SGHRS, CDR2 YFSETQ. The CDR3 length is 14 residues. With constant-segment primers, 5'RACE yielded cDNA libraries of TCR alpha and TCR beta that carried sample barcodes and UMIs. Via MiXCR, TCRdb re-called the 5' RACE reads, giving one row per CDR3 protein. This sample has around 500,000 distinct CDR3 sequences, with over 15% found just once. This clonotype showed up just a few times. The target antigen is unknown. Sequencing was carried out using PBMCs or a T cell subset sorted from them (not recorded which). The sequence came from an adult woman who had mild COVID-19 (a few samples of this study predate the infection). Cell type and time point are not known. The chain is built from TRBV5-1 and TRBJ2-7; 12 bases agree with TRBD1. CDR3 DNA sequence: TGCGCCAGCAGCTTAGGGACAGGGGGCCGAGAGGTGTACTTC. This codes for CASSLGTGGREVYF.